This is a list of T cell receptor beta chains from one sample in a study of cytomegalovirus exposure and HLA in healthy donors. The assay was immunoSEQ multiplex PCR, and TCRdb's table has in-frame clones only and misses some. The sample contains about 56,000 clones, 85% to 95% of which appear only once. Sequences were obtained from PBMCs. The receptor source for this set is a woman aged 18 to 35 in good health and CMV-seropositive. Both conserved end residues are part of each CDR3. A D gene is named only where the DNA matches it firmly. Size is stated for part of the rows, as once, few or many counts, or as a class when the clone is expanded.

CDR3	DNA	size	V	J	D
CASSRAGELFF	TGTGCCAGCAGTCGTGCCGGGGAGCTGTTTTTT	.	TRBV7-9	TRBJ2-2	.
CASSESWSWDRNTEAFF	TGCGCCAGCAGTGAGTCGTGGAGTTGGGACAGGAACACTGAAGCTTTCTTT	.	TRBV10-2	TRBJ1-1	TRBD1
CASSWLGQGLNYGYTF	TGTGCCAGCAGCTGGCTGGGGCAGGGGCTCAACTATGGCTACACCTTC	.	TRBV5-6	TRBJ1-2	.
CASSLGGGQGNEQFF	TGTGCCAGCAGCTTGGGCGGGGGCCAGGGGAATGAGCAGTTCTTC	.	TRBV5-4	TRBJ2-1	.
CASSLALRGAGEYNEQFF	TGTGCCAGCAGCTTGGCTCTGCGGGGGGCCGGGGAATACAATGAGCAGTTCTTC	.	TRBV5-4	TRBJ2-1	TRBD2
CASTMESPFYNEQFF	TGTGCCAGCACCATGGAGTCGCCCTTTTACAATGAGCAGTTCTTC	.	TRBV27	TRBJ2-1	.
CASRGTGLKNTEAFF	TGTGCCAGCAGGGGGACAGGGCTGAAGAACACTGAAGCTTTCTTT	once	TRBV7-9	TRBJ1-1	TRBD1
CASSYSGMGSYGYTF	TGTGCCAGCAGTTACTCCGGGATGGGATCTTATGGCTACACCTTC	.	TRBV6-5	TRBJ1-2	.
CASSVGGRTEAFF	TGTGCCAGCAGCGTAGGAGGGCGAACTGAAGCTTTCTTT	once	TRBV9	TRBJ1-1	.
CASSAGHLNEQFF	TGTGCCAGCAGCGCCGGACACTTAAATGAGCAGTTCTTC	.	TRBV5-4	TRBJ2-1	.
CASSDRGRNQPQHF	TGTGCCAGCAGTGATAGAGGTCGCAATCAGCCCCAGCATTTT	once	TRBV2	TRBJ1-5	.
CSVVQSYTGELFF	TGCAGCGTTGTACAGTCCTACACCGGGGAGCTGTTTTTT	.	TRBV29-1	TRBJ2-2	.
CASSPGPGQSYGYTF	TGTGCCAGCAGCCCTGGCCCGGGACAGAGCTATGGCTACACCTTC	.	TRBV7-2	TRBJ1-2	TRBD1
CASSPGDRGSTDTQYF	TGCGCCAGCAGCCCAGGGGACAGGGGTAGCACAGATACGCAGTATTTT	.	TRBV5-1	TRBJ2-3	TRBD1
CASSPRGLAGVETQYF	TGTGCCAGCAGCCCCCGGGGACTAGCGGGGGTAGAGACCCAGTACTTC	.	TRBV11-3	TRBJ2-5	TRBD2
CASSPGWVAKNIQYF	TGTGCCAGCAGCCCGGGATGGGTAGCCAAAAACATTCAGTACTTC	.	TRBV7-2	TRBJ2-4	.
CASDSGGGGGSGANVLTF	TGTGCCTCCGACTCCGGGGGGGGAGGGGGATCTGGGGCCAACGTCCTGACTTTC	.	TRBV30	TRBJ2-6	TRBD2
CASSTWGRTDTQYF	TGTGCCAGCAGTACTTGGGGCCGCACAGATACGCAGTATTTT	few	TRBV2	TRBJ2-3	.
CASSEGTRKNIQYF	TGCGCCAGCAGCGAAGGGACTCGGAAAAACATTCAGTACTTC	.	TRBV5-1	TRBJ2-4	.
CASSATSGGADTQYF	TGTGCCAGCAGTGCCACTAGCGGGGGGGCGGATACGCAGTATTTT	.	TRBV6-1	TRBJ2-3	TRBD2
CASSPSGTDTQYF	TGTGCCAGCAGCCCTAGCGGCACAGATACGCAGTATTTT	.	TRBV7-9	TRBJ2-3	.
CASSRTGGELNSPLHF	TGTGCCAGCAGCCGGACAGGGGGCGAGTTAAATTCACCCCTCCACTTT	.	TRBV6-6	TRBJ1-6	TRBD1
CASSSLGDSSYEQYF	TGTGCCAGCAGTTCCCTCGGGGACAGCTCCTACGAGCAGTACTTC	.	TRBV27	TRBJ2-7	TRBD1
CASSRTRTSGVTDTQYF	TGCGCCAGCAGCCGAACAAGGACTAGCGGGGTCACAGATACGCAGTATTTT	.	TRBV4-1	TRBJ2-3	TRBD2
CASSSGTRGPQETQYF	TGTGCCAGCAGCTCCGGGACTAGGGGCCCGCAAGAGACCCAGTACTTC	.	TRBV7-7	TRBJ2-5	TRBD2
CASRSTGLATDTQYF	TGTGCCAGCAGGTCGACGGGACTAGCCACAGATACGCAGTATTTT	.	TRBV27	TRBJ2-3	TRBD2
CASSLNGALGGANVLTF	TGTGCCAGCAGTTTGAACGGTGCCCTCGGGGGGGCCAACGTCCTGACTTTC	.	TRBV27	TRBJ2-6	.
CASSPPGGNGKLFF	TGTGCCAGCAGTCCCCCAGGGGGGAACGGAAAACTGTTTTTT	many	TRBV27	TRBJ1-4	TRBD1
CASSLTLGTQYF	TGTGCCAGCAGTTTGACTTTAGGGACCCAGTACTTC	.	TRBV28	TRBJ2-5	.
CASTFSSYNSPLHF	TGTGCCAGTACCTTCAGCTCCTATAATTCACCCCTCCACTTT	few	TRBV19	TRBJ1-6	.
CSVEDTGRNTEAFF	TGCAGCGTTGAAGATACAGGGCGGAACACTGAAGCTTTCTTT	.	TRBV29-1	TRBJ1-1	.
CASSFQGGRPGELFF	TGTGCCAGCAGCTTTCAGGGGGGAAGGCCCGGGGAGCTGTTTTTT	.	TRBV5-6	TRBJ2-2	.
CASEQGMNTEAFF	TGTGCCAGCGAGCAGGGTATGAACACTGAAGCTTTCTTT	.	TRBV19	TRBJ1-1	.
CASSPTDNLEAFF	TGTGCCAGCTCACCTACAGACAATCTAGAAGCTTTCTTT	.	TRBV18	TRBJ1-1	.
CASSAGTGYEKLFF	TGTGCCAGCAGCGCCGGGACAGGGTACGAAAAACTGTTTTTT	.	TRBV11-2	TRBJ1-4	TRBD1
CASSPGRSPLHF	TGTGCCAGCAGTCCAGGGCGTTCACCCCTCCACTTT	.	TRBV6-5	TRBJ1-6	.
CASSPQAGTQETQYF	TGTGCCAGCAGCCCCCAAGCGGGGACACAAGAGACCCAGTACTTC	.	TRBV7-6	TRBJ2-5	.
CSVVRGGSNEQFF	TGCAGCGTTGTACGCGGGGGAAGCAATGAGCAGTTCTTC	.	TRBV29-1	TRBJ2-1	TRBD2
CASSSVTGNTIYF	TGTGCCAGCAGTTCTGTAACTGGAAACACCATATATTTT	.	TRBV27	TRBJ1-3	.
CASSTQGINQPQHF	TGTGCCAGCAGTACTCAGGGGATCAATCAGCCCCAGCATTTT	.	TRBV7-8	TRBJ1-5	.
CASSLGGYRGEETQYF	TGCGCCAGCAGCTTGGGTGGATACAGGGGAGAAGAGACCCAGTACTTC	few	TRBV5-1	TRBJ2-5	TRBD1
CASSYARDRRNTEAFF	TGTGCCAGCAGTTACGCCAGGGACAGGAGGAACACTGAAGCTTTCTTT	.	TRBV27	TRBJ1-1	TRBD1
CASSTGHSGNTIYF	TGTGCCAGCAGCACGGGACACTCTGGAAACACCATATATTTT	few	TRBV14	TRBJ1-3	.
CASSLGGSGGEGHEQFF	TGTGCCAGCAGCTTAGGCGGTAGCGGGGGGGAAGGCCATGAGCAGTTCTTC	.	TRBV13	TRBJ2-1	TRBD2
CAWSPGKEEKLFF	TGTGCCTGGAGTCCGGGGAAGGAGGAAAAACTGTTTTTT	.	TRBV30	TRBJ1-4	.
CASSISDGGWYGYTF	TGCGCCAGCAGCATTTCAGACGGGGGGTGGTATGGCTACACCTTC	.	TRBV4-1	TRBJ1-2	.
CASSLSTGLYEQYF	TGTGCCAGCAGTTTATCGACGGGGTTATACGAGCAGTACTTC	.	TRBV27	TRBJ2-7	.
CASGKSDKLFF	TGTGCCTCGGGGAAATCGGACAAACTGTTTTTT	.	TRBV27	TRBJ1-4	.
CASSVASGGRTGELFF	TGTGCCAGCAGCGTAGCTAGCGGGGGGCGCACCGGGGAGCTGTTTTTT	.	TRBV9	TRBJ2-2	TRBD2
CASSEPTGTGGSEQFF	TGCGCCAGCAGTGAGCCGACCGGGACAGGGGGCTCGGAGCAGTTCTTC	.	TRBV10-2	TRBJ2-1	TRBD1
CASSPMGAVPTGELFF	TGTGCCAGCAGCCCTATGGGGGCCGTCCCCACCGGGGAGCTGTTTTTT	.	TRBV11-3	TRBJ2-2	.